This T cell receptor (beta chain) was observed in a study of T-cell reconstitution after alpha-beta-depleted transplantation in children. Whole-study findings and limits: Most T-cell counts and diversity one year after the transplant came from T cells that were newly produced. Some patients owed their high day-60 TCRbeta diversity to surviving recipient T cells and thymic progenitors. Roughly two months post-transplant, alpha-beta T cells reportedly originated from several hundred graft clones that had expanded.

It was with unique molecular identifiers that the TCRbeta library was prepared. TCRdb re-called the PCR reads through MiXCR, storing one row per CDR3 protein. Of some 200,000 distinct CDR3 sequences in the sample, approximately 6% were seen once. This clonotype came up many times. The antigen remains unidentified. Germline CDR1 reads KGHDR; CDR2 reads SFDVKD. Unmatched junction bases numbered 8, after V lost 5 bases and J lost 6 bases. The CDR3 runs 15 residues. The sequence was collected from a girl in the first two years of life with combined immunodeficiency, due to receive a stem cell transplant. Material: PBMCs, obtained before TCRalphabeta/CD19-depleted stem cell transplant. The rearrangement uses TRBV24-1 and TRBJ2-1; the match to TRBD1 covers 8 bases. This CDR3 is CATSAPGQVFNEQFF. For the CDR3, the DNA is TGTGCCACCAGTGCACCGGGACAGGTTTTCAATGAGCAGTTCTTC.